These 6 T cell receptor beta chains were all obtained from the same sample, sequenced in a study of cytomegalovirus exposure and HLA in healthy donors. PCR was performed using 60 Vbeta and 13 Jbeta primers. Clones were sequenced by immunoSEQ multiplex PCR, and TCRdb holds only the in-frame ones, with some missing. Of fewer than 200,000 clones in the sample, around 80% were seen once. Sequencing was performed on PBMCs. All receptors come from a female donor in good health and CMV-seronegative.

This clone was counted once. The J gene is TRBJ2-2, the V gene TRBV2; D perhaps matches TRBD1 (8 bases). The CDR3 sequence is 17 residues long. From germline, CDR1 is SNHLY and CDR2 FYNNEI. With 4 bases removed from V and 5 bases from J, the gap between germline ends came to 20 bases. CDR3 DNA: TGTGCCAGCAGTGTTACAGGGGGGGCCCTATTAACCGGGGAGCTGTTTTTT. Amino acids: CASSVTGGALLTGELFF.

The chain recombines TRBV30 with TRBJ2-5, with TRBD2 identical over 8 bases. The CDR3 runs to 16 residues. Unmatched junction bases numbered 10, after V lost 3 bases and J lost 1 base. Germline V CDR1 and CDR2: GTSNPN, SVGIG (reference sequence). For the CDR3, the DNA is TGTGCCTGGAGGGCCCCGGGGGGGATCTCCCAAGAGACCCAGTACTTC. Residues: CAWRAPGGISQETQYF.

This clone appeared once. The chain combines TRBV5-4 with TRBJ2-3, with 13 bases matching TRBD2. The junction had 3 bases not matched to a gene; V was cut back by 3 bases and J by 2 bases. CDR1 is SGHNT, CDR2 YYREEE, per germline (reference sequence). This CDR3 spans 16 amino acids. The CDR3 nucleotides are TGTGCCAGCAGCTGGGGACTAGCGGGGAACACAGATACGCAGTATTTT. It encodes CASSWGLAGNTDTQYF.

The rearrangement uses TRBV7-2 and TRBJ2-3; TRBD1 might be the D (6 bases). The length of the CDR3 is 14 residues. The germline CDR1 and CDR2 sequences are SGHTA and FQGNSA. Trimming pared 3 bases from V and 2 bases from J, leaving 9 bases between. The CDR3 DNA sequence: TGTGCCAGCAGCTTTGGACAGAACACAGATACGCAGTATTTT. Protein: CASSFGQNTDTQYF.

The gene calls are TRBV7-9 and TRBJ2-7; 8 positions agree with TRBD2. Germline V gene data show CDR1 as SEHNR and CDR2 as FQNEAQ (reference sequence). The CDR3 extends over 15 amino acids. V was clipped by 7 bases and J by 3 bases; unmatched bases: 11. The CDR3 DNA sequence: TGTGCCAGCACCCTAGCGGGCAGGGCGAGCTACGAGCAGTACTTC. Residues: CASTLAGRASYEQYF.

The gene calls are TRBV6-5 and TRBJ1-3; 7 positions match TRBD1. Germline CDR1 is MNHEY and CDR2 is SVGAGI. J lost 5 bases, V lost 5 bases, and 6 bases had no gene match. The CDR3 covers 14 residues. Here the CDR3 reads CASSGQGVRNTIYF. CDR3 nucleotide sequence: TGTGCCAGCAGTGGGCAGGGGGTTAGAAACACCATATATTTT.